The following is a T cell receptor beta chain sequence with its context. Its antigen is unidentified. The PCR contained 60 Vbeta and 13 Jbeta primers. The assay was immunoSEQ multiplex PCR, and TCRdb's table has in-frame clones only and misses some. The sample consists of around 100,000 clones, over 65% of them appearing once. Healthy bone marrow donors made up the cohort. Germline CDR1 and CDR2: SGHDT and YYEEEE. The V and J ends lost 2 bases and 4 bases respectively, with 19 bases between them. The CDR3 covers 16 residues. This entry is derived from a study of cytomegalovirus exposure and HLA in healthy donors. General observations from the study: A later analysis linked a missense DCLRE1C variant to TCR beta V- and J-gene trimming. A later analysis found that most CMV-associated TCR beta chains appeared HLA-restricted. The likely explanation for a cluster of highly shared sequence variants was sequencing artifact.

The chain employs TRBV5-6 and TRBJ2-7; possibly TRBD1 for D (6 bases). Sequencing was performed on PBMCs. The origin of this receptor is a woman in her 30s in good health and CMV-seropositive. CDR3 sequence reads: CASSLQGRGVLYEQYF. CDR3 DNA: TGTGCCAGCAGCTTACAGGGTCGGGGCGTATTGTACGAGCAGTACTTC.